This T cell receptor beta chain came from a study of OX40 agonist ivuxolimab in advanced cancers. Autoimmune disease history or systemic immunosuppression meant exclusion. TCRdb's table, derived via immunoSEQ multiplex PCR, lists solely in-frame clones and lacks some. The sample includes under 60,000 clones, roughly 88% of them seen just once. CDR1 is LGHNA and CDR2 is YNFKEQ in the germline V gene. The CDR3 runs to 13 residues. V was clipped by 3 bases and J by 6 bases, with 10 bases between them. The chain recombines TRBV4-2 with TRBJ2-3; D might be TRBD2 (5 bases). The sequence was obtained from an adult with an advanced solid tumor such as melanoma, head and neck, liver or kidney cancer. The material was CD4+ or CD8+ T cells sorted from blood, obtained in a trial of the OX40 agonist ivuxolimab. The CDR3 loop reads CASSQRERDTQYF. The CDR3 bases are TGTGCCAGCAGCCAGAGGGAGAGGGATACGCAGTATTTT.